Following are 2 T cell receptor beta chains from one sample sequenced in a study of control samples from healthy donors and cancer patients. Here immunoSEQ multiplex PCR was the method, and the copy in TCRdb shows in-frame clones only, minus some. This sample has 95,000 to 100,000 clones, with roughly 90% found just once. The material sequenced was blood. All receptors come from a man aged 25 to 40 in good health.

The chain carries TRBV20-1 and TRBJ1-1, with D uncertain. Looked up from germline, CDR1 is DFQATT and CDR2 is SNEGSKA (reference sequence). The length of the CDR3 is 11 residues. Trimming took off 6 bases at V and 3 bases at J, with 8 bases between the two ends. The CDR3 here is CSAPKDTEAFF. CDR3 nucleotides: TGCAGTGCCCCGAAGGACACTGAAGCTTTCTTT.

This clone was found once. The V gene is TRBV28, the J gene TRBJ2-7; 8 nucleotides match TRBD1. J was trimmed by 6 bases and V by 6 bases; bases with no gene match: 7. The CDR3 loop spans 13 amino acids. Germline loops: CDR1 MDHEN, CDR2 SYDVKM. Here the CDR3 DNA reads TGTGCCAGCAGGCAGGACAGGGTTCGCGAGCAGTACTTC. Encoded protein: CASRQDRVREQYF.